Each of the 26 T cell receptor beta chains below was sequenced from the same sample in a study of vaccination and CD4 T cells after COVID-19 (dated 2022 in TCRdb). These receptors' antigens are unknown. Per the publication, the treatment or condition label means: approximately 9-day PBMC culture with coronavirus spike peptide pools or control peptides (ViraFEST assay). To prepare the library, PCR was applied. The instrument was an Illumina iSeq 100. TCR sequencing of DNA from cultured CD4+ T cells used the Oncomine TCR Beta short-read assay at the Johns Hopkins FTIC core. TCRdb reran the public reads through fastp at Q25 and MiXCR, keeping productive beta chains. Every CDR3 protein is listed once, alongside the most common genes and DNA of its rows. The sample data list around 20,000 distinct CDR3 sequences, and 70% of these were observed just once. The ten largest clones take up roughly 8.6% of the sample.

Material: CD4+ T cells from blood, cultured in vitro. The receptors derive from a human donor who had recovered from COVID-19.

The chain recombines TRBV19 with TRBJ1-1, with 8 bases that match TRBD1. The CDR3 is made up of 15 amino acids. CDR1 is LNHDA, CDR2 SQIVND, per germline (reference sequence). Unmatched junction bases numbered 6, after V lost 5 bases and J lost 1 base. The CDR3 DNA reads as TGTGCCAGTAGTTGGGACAGGAGGACGAACACTGAAGCTTTCTTT. Translated: CASSWDRRTNTEAFF.

To note about this clonotype: The junction shows a germline mismatch at one end, possibly a read error. This rearrangement joins TRBV20-1 to TRBJ1-5; 9 bases are shared with TRBD1. CDR1 DFQATT and CDR2 SNEGSKA come from the germline V gene (reference sequence). The CDR3 covers 13 residues. The CDR3, as DNA: TGCAGTGCGCCCGGGACAGGGAATCGGCCCCAGCATTTT. It codes for CSAPGTGNRPQHF.

The rearrangement joins TRBV20-1 to TRBJ2-7, with TRBD2 matching 7 bases. The CDR3 is 13 amino acids. The V gene end was trimmed by 3 bases and the J gene end by 8 bases; junction bases not matched to a gene: 10. In germline, CDR1 is DFQATT, CDR2 SNEGSKA (reference sequence). CDR3 in amino acids: CSASPSGVTKQYF. DNA for the CDR3: TGCAGTGCTAGCCCTAGCGGAGTTACGAAGCAGTACTTC.

Concerning this clonotype: One end of the junction varies from germline; a read error may be responsible. This chain uses TRBV6-5 with TRBJ2-4, with D maybe TRBD2 (6 bases). CDR1 and CDR2 from the germline V gene are MNHEY and SVGAGI. The CDR3 runs to 15 residues. The CDR3 sequence is CAGSYGTQAKNIQYF. The CDR3, as DNA: TGTGCCGGCAGTTACGGGACTCAGGCCAAAAACATTCAGTACTTC.

The chain links TRBV6-1 to TRBJ1-1, with a tentative D call TRBD1 (6 bases). The CDR3 runs to 13 residues. Germline loops: CDR1 MNHNS, CDR2 SASEGT. V dropped 7 bases and J dropped 5 bases, with 14 bases sitting between them. CDR3 DNA: TGTGCCAGCAAGGCAGGGGAGAGGACTGAAGCTTTCTTT. Translating gives CASKAGERTEAFF.

J is TRBJ2-3 and V is TRBV24-1; D remains unclear. V gave up 6 bases and J gave up 2 bases, with 8 bases separating them. The CDR3 is made up of 13 amino acids. The germline V gene encodes CDR1 KGHDR and CDR2 SFDVKD. In DNA, the CDR3 is TGTGCCACCAGTCCACCCTTCACAGATACGCAGTATTTT. It encodes CATSPPFTDTQYF.

The genes are TRBV7-9 and TRBJ2-5, with 7 nucleotides matching TRBD2. The CDR3 sequence is 16 residues long. The germline V gene has CDR1 SEHNR and CDR2 FQNEAQ (reference sequence). V was pared by 2 bases and J by 4 bases, with 10 bases of the junction left unmatched. The CDR3 nucleotides read TGTGCCAGCAGCTTACTCGAGGGAGGGCGTTTAGAGACCCAGTACTTC. Amino acid sequence: CASSLLEGGRLETQYF. Full variable domain (remainder filled in from reference TRBV7-9 and TRBJ2-5): DTGVSQNPRHKITKRGQNVTFRCDPISEHNRLYWYRQTLGQGPEFLTYFQNEAQLEKSRLLSDRFSAERPKGSFSTLEIQRTEQGDSAMYLCASSLLEGGRLETQYFGPGTRLLVL.

The V gene is TRBV20-1, the J gene TRBJ2-1, with 8 bases lining up with TRBD1. With V trimmed by 0 bases and J by 6 bases, 7 bases remained unmatched. The CDR3 spans 15 residues. CDR1 is DFQATT and CDR2 is SNEGSKA in the germline V gene (reference sequence). Written as DNA, the CDR3 is TGCAGTGCTAGAGACTACAGGGGGTTCGCCAATGAGCAGTTCTTC. It translates to CSARDYRGFANEQFF.

The chain links TRBV28 to TRBJ2-7, with D possibly TRBD1 on 6 matching bases. The V end was cut by 8 bases, the J end by 0 bases, with 14 bases between. Germline CDR1 MDHEN, CDR2 SYDVKM. The CDR3 runs to 14 residues. The CDR3 reads CASCPGTHSYEQYF. The CDR3, as DNA: TGTGCCAGCTGTCCCGGGACACACTCCTACGAGCAGTACTTC.

This chain uses TRBV7-2 with TRBJ2-3; D remains ambiguous. CDR1 and CDR2 (germline): SGHTA, FQGNSA. The CDR3 runs 14 residues. Trimming took 0 bases from V and 6 from J, leaving 10 bases between them. CDR3 sequence (DNA): TGTGCCAGCAGCTTAGCGTTGGCGACGGATACGCAGTATTTT. Translation gives CASSLALATDTQYF.

V gene TRBV6-5 combines with J gene TRBJ1-2; D ambiguous. Germline CDR1 MNHEY, CDR2 SVGAGI. There are 13 residues in the CDR3. Trimming shortened V by 2 bases and J by 2 bases, and 6 bases separated the two germline ends. Here the CDR3 reads CASSYTDNYGYTF. The DNA for the CDR3 is TGTGCCAGCAGTTACACAGACAACTATGGCTACACCTTC.

This clonotype was seen a few times. This chain joins TRBV24-1 and TRBJ1-2; D remains unclear. This CDR3 spans 12 amino acids. Per the germline V gene, CDR1 is KGHDR and CDR2 is SFDVKD. V was clipped by 3 bases and J by 8 bases, with 9 bases between them. The CDR3 is CATSDPPRGYTF. DNA of the CDR3: TGTGCCACCAGTGATCCCCCGCGGGGCTACACCTTC.

V and J are TRBV4-1 and TRBJ1-5; 8 bases fit TRBD1. The CDR3 loop spans 15 amino acids. Per the germline V gene, CDR1 is MGHRA and CDR2 is YSYEKL. V trimming: 2 bases; J trimming: 7 bases; junction bases outside the gene matches: 7. The CDR3 DNA reads TGCGCCAGCAGCCAAACACAAGGACAGGGCCAGCCCCAGCATTTT. Translated, it gives CASSQTQGQGQPQHF.

This chain connects TRBV7-9 to TRBJ2-2; D possibly uses TRBD1 or TRBD2 (5 bases each). This CDR3 is built from 15 residues. In germline, CDR1 is SEHNR, CDR2 FQNEAQ (reference sequence). With 6 bases removed from V and 0 bases from J, the gap between germline ends came to 11 bases. As DNA, the CDR3 is TGTGCCAGCAGGCCCCAGGGACCGAACACCGGGGAGCTGTTTTTT. Amino acids: CASRPQGPNTGELFF.

This chain links TRBV4-1 with TRBJ2-3, with D perhaps matching TRBD1 or TRBD2 (5 bases each). Germline V gene lookup returns CDR1 MGHRA and CDR2 YSYEKL. V was cut by 2 bases and J by 7 bases, with 16 bases left in between. The CDR3 totals 15 residues. The CDR3 sequence: CASSQIRDAAYTQYF. The CDR3 coding sequence is TGCGCCAGCAGCCAAATCCGGGACGCCGCCTATACGCAGTATTTT.

This rearrangement joins TRBV20-1 to TRBJ1-5, with D unclear. Germline loops: CDR1 DFQATT, CDR2 SNEGSKA (reference sequence). This CDR3 has 15 amino acids. The germline V and J ends were trimmed by 3 bases and 0 bases, with 12 bases remaining between them. CDR3 sequence reads: CSASRGPYSNQPQHF. In DNA form, the CDR3 reads TGCAGTGCTAGCCGAGGGCCGTATAGCAATCAGCCCCAGCATTTT.

This chain joins TRBV29-1 and TRBJ2-5; no definite D call. Germline CDR1 is SQVTM and CDR2 is ANQGSEA. The ends were cut back, 0 bases at V and 0 bases at J, with 5 bases in the middle. This CDR3 comprises 13 residues. The CDR3 loop reads CSVEDRNQETQYF. The DNA of the CDR3 is TGCAGCGTTGAAGACAGGAACCAAGAGACCCAGTACTTC. Filled out from reference TRBV29-1 and TRBJ2-5, the complete variable domain reads SAVISQKPSRDICQRGTSLTIQCQVDSQVTMMFWYRQQPGQSLTLIATANQGSEATYESGFVIDKFPISRPNLTFSTLTVSNMSPEDSSIYLCSVEDRNQETQYFGPGTRLLVL.

The chain employs TRBV5-1 and TRBJ2-7, with D perhaps matching TRBD1 or TRBD2 (5 bases each). The CDR3 covers 14 residues. Germline CDR1 SGHRS, CDR2 YFSETQ. V lost 3 bases to trimming and J lost 2 bases, with 12 bases between them. In DNA form, the CDR3 reads TGCGCCAGCAGCTCCGGGACCGCTGCCTACGAGCAGTACTTC. Protein sequence: CASSSGTAAYEQYF.

This chain connects TRBV6-2 or TRBV6-3 to TRBJ2-1; weak D call: TRBD1 (5 bases). This CDR3 comprises 21 residues. V lost 2 bases to trimming and J lost 5 bases, with 31 bases between them. Per the germline V gene, CDR1 is MNHEY and CDR2 is SVGEGT. The CDR3 bases are TGTGCCAGCAGTTACGCCCTCGACAACCCAGGCCGCACTGGGGCCCACAATGAGCAGTTCTTC. Translation: CASSYALDNPGRTGAHNEQFF.

The rearrangement uses TRBV6-2 or TRBV6-3 and TRBJ1-5; D call uncertain. The germline V gene has CDR1 MNHEY and CDR2 SVGEGT. V was clipped by 5 bases and J by 5 bases, with 13 bases between them. The CDR3 is 14 amino acids. The CDR3 sequence is CASSIGGGDQPQHF. CDR3 DNA sequence: TGTGCCAGCAGTATCGGAGGTGGAGATCAGCCCCAGCATTTT.

The rearrangement uses TRBV27 and TRBJ1-1; D uncertain. In germline, CDR1 is MNHEY, CDR2 SMNVEV (reference sequence). Trimming stripped 6 bases from V and 1 base from J, with 12 bases between. The CDR3 has 14 residues. CDR3 coding DNA: TGTGCCAGCAGCCGACGTCCGGCGAACACTGAAGCTTTCTTT. This encodes CASSRRPANTEAFF.

This chain joins TRBV7-3 and TRBJ2-1, with 8 bases lining up with TRBD1. Germline assignment: CDR1 SGHTA and CDR2 FQGTGA. Trimming at V came to 0 bases and at J to 5 bases, leaving 21 bases not matched to a gene. The CDR3 extends over 21 amino acids. The CDR3 nucleotides are TGTGCCAGCAGCTTAACAAGCAGCAGGGGGCGGAGGCCGGATCGCCACAATGAGCAGTTCTTC. Translated, it gives CASSLTSSRGRRPDRHNEQFF.

The chain links TRBV19 to TRBJ2-3, with D unclear. Looked up from germline, CDR1 is LNHDA and CDR2 is SQIVND (reference sequence). There are 14 residues in the CDR3. V dropped 5 bases and J dropped 1 base, with 10 bases sitting between them. The CDR3 is CASSVLSGTDTQYF. DNA for the CDR3: TGTGCCAGTAGTGTCCTAAGCGGCACAGATACGCAGTATTTT.

This sequence joins TRBV14 and TRBJ2-1, with D possibly TRBD2 on 6 matching bases. Germline V gene sequence: CDR1 SGHDN, CDR2 FVKESK. V dropped 0 bases and J dropped 4 bases, with 16 bases sitting between them. The CDR3 contains 17 residues. CDR3 in amino acids: CASSQDLARDLYNEQFF. The DNA of the CDR3 is TGTGCCAGCAGCCAAGACCTAGCCCGGGACTTATACAATGAGCAGTTCTTC.

V is TRBV6-1 and J is TRBJ2-3; 8 bases map to TRBD1. The germline V gene encodes CDR1 MNHNS and CDR2 SASEGT. The ends lost 8 bases at V and 9 bases at J; junction bases unmatched: 16. The CDR3 has 15 amino acids. This CDR3 reads CASWTGNSAGRTQYF. The DNA of the CDR3 is TGTGCCAGCTGGACAGGGAACAGCGCTGGCCGAACGCAGTATTTT.

This chain uses TRBV7-2 with TRBJ1-1; D may be TRBD1 (5 bases). The germline gives CDR1 SGHTA, CDR2 FQGNSA. V lost 5 bases and J 0 bases, leaving 13 bases between the germline ends. This CDR3 is 15 amino acids long. The CDR3 DNA is TGTGCCAGCAGCCCCCAGGGATACCTGAACACTGAAGCTTTCTTT. Translation: CASSPQGYLNTEAFF.